This record looks at one TCR beta chain sequence and its context. The entry originates in a study of T cell repertoires in aging, cancer and after chemotherapy. Rearranged V-D-J TRB sequences were amplified with a mixed TRB-A/B primer pool. MiXCR, run by TCRdb on the multiplex PCR reads, gives a single entry per CDR3 protein. The sample gives under 6,500 distinct CDR3 sequences, 30% of which show up once; around 8.6% is in the top ten. The template was genomic DNA from peripheral blood, not RNA. What was sequenced was blood. The receptor was derived from a human donor with a blood cancer.

The CDR3 reads CATSRGPPYSNQPQHF. The CDR3 nucleotides are TGTGCCACCAGCAGAGGCCCTCCTTATAGCAATCAGCCCCAGCATTTT. The rearrangement joins TRBV15 to TRBJ1-5; no definite D call. V was cut by 1 base and J by 0 bases, with 10 bases left in between. CDR1 is LNHNV and CDR2 is YYDKDF in the germline V gene (reference sequence). There are 16 residues in the CDR3.